Below, 15 T cell receptor beta chains from the same sample are listed, as sequenced in a study of blood T cell repertoires in COVID-19. Method: immunoSEQ multiplex PCR; TCRdb's copy keeps in-frame clones and lacks some. The data contain more than 250,000 clones, 85% to 90% of them singletons. The sequencing sample was made of PBMCs or T cells enriched from blood (not recorded which). Receptor source: a woman aged 18 to 35 who had recovered from COVID-19.

This chain links TRBV5-1 with TRBJ2-2; TRBD2 might be the D (5 bases). The CDR3 extends over 14 amino acids. Deletions cut 0 bases from V and 7 bases from J, with 10 bases between. In germline, CDR1 is SGHRS, CDR2 YFSETQ. DNA for the CDR3: TGCGCCAGCAGCTTGGCGGGGTACGACGGGGAGCTGTTTTTT. This translates into CASSLAGYDGELFF.

The V and J genes are TRBV5-4 and TRBJ1-1, with D possibly matching TRBD1 (6 bases). The CDR3 has 15 residues. Trimming pared 3 bases from V and 6 bases from J, leaving 18 bases between. From germline, CDR1 is SGHNT and CDR2 YYREEE (reference sequence). The chain's CDR3 is CASSYSIDRFPEAFF. The CDR3 DNA reads as TGTGCCAGCAGCTATTCGATAGACAGGTTCCCTGAAGCTTTCTTT. Using reference TRBV5-4 and TRBJ1-1 for the parts outside the CDR3, the full variable domain is ETGVTQSPTHLIKTRGQQVTLRCSSQSGHNTVSWYQQALGQGPQFIFQYYREEENGRGNFPPRFSGLQFPNYSSELNVNALELDDSALYLCASSYSIDRFPEAFFGQGTRLTVV.

This clone was recorded once. The chain is built from TRBV3-1 (or the pseudogene TRBV3-2) and TRBJ2-1; unclear D gene. This CDR3 has 15 residues. Germline loops: CDR1 LGHDT, CDR2 YNNKEL (reference sequence). Trimming cost V 3 bases and J 7 bases, with 16 bases left between them. The CDR3 nucleotides read TGTGCCAGCAGCCAGTTACTCAGGTATCGGAATGAGCAGTTCTTC. Translated, it gives CASSQLLRYRNEQFF.

The V call is TRBV18, the J call TRBJ1-1; D is perhaps TRBD1 (5 bases). Trimming left V 4 bases short and J 3 bases short, with 15 bases between. This CDR3 region has 15 residues. Germline assignment: CDR1 KGHSH and CDR2 LQKENI. The CDR3 sequence is CASSLEDGTYTEAFF. CDR3 DNA: TGTGCCAGCTCACTAGAGGACGGGACTTACACTGAAGCTTTCTTT.

This CDR3 is CASSYLAGSNYGYTF. In DNA, the CDR3 is TGTGCCAGCAGTTATCTGGCAGGATCTAACTATGGCTACACCTTC. V usage is TRBV6-5 and J usage is TRBJ1-2; no reliable D call. CDR3 size: 15 residues. Germline V lookup: CDR1 MNHEY, CDR2 SVGAGI. Trimming pared 3 bases from V and 0 bases from J, leaving 11 bases between.

This chain joins TRBV5-1 and TRBJ2-7; 9 nucleotides agree with TRBD2. Looked up from germline, CDR1 is SGHRS and CDR2 is YFSETQ. This CDR3 has 16 residues. The J segment lost 2 bases and the V segment lost 4 bases, leaving 10 bases of the junction unmatched. The CDR3 DNA reads TGCGCCAGCAGCCCTGACTGGGGACTAGCCCCCTACGAGCAGTACTTC. This translates into CASSPDWGLAPYEQYF.

J is TRBJ2-6 and V is TRBV18, with a possible D match to TRBD2 (6 bases). CDR1 and CDR2 (germline): KGHSH, LQKENI. Trimming stripped 6 bases from V and 8 bases from J, with 23 bases between. The CDR3 loop spans 17 amino acids. CDR3 nucleotides: TGTGCCAGCTCCCCATCCTGGGGGGTTAAAGGGTCCAACGTCCTGACTTTC. Protein product: CASSPSWGVKGSNVLTF.

The rearrangement links TRBV9 to TRBJ2-3; TRBD2 matches 8 bases. CDR3 length: 17 residues. J lost 2 bases, V lost 4 bases, and 12 bases had no gene match. Per germline, CDR1 SGDLS and CDR2 YYNGEE. DNA of the CDR3: TGTGCCAGCAGCCGGGGACTAGACGGGGGCTTCACAGATACGCAGTATTTT. Translated, it gives CASSRGLDGGFTDTQYF.

V and J are TRBV4-1 and TRBJ2-3, with 10 bases fitting TRBD2. CDR3 size: 15 residues. Per germline, CDR1 MGHRA and CDR2 YSYEKL. Trimming cost V 4 bases and J 5 bases; bases outside gene matches: 6. CDR3 DNA sequence: TGCGCCAGCAGCCCCACTAGCGGGGTTGGAGATACGCAGTATTTT. Translation: CASSPTSGVGDTQYF.

CDR3 bases: TGTGCCAGCAGTGAAGCAACAGGGGGACCCTATAGCAATCAGCCCCAGCATTTT. Translated, it gives CASSEATGGPYSNQPQHF. The chain is built from TRBV6-1 and TRBJ1-5, with 8 bases aligning to TRBD1. The CDR3 length is 18 residues. CDR1 and CDR2 (germline): MNHNS, SASEGT. Losses at the gene ends were 0 bases for V and 0 bases for J; bases not matched to a gene: 7.

The rearrangement links TRBV23-1 to TRBJ2-3; D is perhaps TRBD1 (6 bases). TRBV23-1 is an open reading frame, and its role is uncertain. This CDR3 region has 16 residues. Trimming shortened V by 3 bases and J by 4 bases, and 17 bases separated the two germline ends. The CDR3 DNA reads TGCGCCAGCAGTCACTCCGCCCTGGACAGTGCAGATACGCAGTATTTT. It codes for CASSHSALDSADTQYF.

The chain is built from TRBV6-1 and TRBJ2-7, with D unresolved. Germline CDR1 is MNHNS and CDR2 is SASEGT. V dropped 2 bases and J dropped 0 bases, with 17 bases sitting between them. CDR3 length equals 17 residues. CDR3 protein: CASSEPVRLLTSYEQYF. The CDR3 bases are TGTGCCAGCAGTGAACCAGTAAGACTGTTGACCTCCTACGAGCAGTACTTC.

This clone appeared a few times. The rearrangement links TRBV10-3 to TRBJ1-2, with D perhaps matching TRBD1 (6 bases). This CDR3 is built from 13 residues. V lost 5 bases and J 8 bases, leaving 15 bases between the germline ends. CDR1 and CDR2 (germline): ENHRY, SYGVKD. Written as DNA, the CDR3 is TGTGCCATCAGTAAATCAGAGGGGGACGGCTACACCTTC. This sequence encodes CAISKSEGDGYTF.

The chain employs TRBV6-1 and TRBJ1-1; TRBD1 is a possible D gene (5 bases). This CDR3 comprises 13 residues. Looked up from germline, CDR1 is MNHNS and CDR2 is SASEGT. The V end was cut by 2 bases, the J end by 5 bases, with 9 bases between. The DNA of the CDR3 is TGTGCCAGCAGTGAAACGGCAGGGACTGAAGCTTTCTTT. This codes for CASSETAGTEAFF.

The CDR3 sequence is CASTPTGVTEAFF. The CDR3 region has the DNA TGTGCCAGCACCCCAACCGGGGTAACTGAAGCTTTCTTT. The chain links TRBV3-1 (or the pseudogene TRBV3-2) to TRBJ1-1; D not resolved. The germline gives CDR1 LGHDT, CDR2 YNNKEL (reference sequence). Trimming took off 7 bases at V and 5 bases at J, with 14 bases between the two ends. This CDR3 is built from 13 residues.